This TCR beta chain was recorded in a study of CD8 T cells in Susac syndrome. A quantity of about 0.5 to 1 ug RNA underwent reverse transcription using random hexamers. The authors amplified TCR beta CDR3 across 54 Vbeta and 13 Jbeta using immunoSEQ multiplex PCR. TCRdb fed the immunoSEQ multiplex PCR reads into MiXCR, producing one record per CDR3 protein. Of around 230,000 distinct CDR3 sequences listed, about 95% are singletons. The CDR3 loop spans 19 amino acids. V was clipped by 1 base and J by 0 bases, with 22 bases between them. This clonotype showed up just once. TCR beta sequences were obtained from blood CD8+ and CD4+ T cells. Each multiple sclerosis control was a treatment-naive patient with relapsing-remitting disease that was either stable or active. The authors negatively isolated CD8+ and CD4+ T cells and FACS-enriched TEMRA cells.

V usage is TRBV12-3 or TRBV12-4 and J usage is TRBJ2-7, with TRBD1 as a possible D gene (6 bases). Sequencing was performed on CD4+ T cells from PBMCs. This clonotype was sampled from a human donor with multiple sclerosis. For the CDR3, the DNA is TGTGCCAGCAGTTTAGGTGGGGGCAGGGTCGCGAGGAGCTCCTACGAGCAGTACTTC. This sequence encodes CASSLGGGRVARSSYEQYF.